The source of this TCR beta chain is a study of T cell repertoires in ileal Crohn's disease. Only in-frame clones appear in the TCRdb table, and some are missing; sequencing was by immunoSEQ multiplex PCR. The sample contains several thousand clones, more than 60% of which appear only once. Specimen: ileal tissue. The source is an adult with Crohn's disease.

CDR3 nucleotide sequence: TGTGCCAGCAGCCCTCCCGTAATGGAGCAGTTCTTC. It yields the protein CASSPPVMEQFF. V usage is TRBV7-2 and J usage is TRBJ2-1; D uncertain. Looked up from germline, CDR1 is SGHTA and CDR2 is FQGNSA. This CDR3 is 12 amino acids long. Trimming stripped 5 bases from V and 10 bases from J, with 12 bases between.